Presented here are 14 T cell receptor beta chains from one specimen sequenced in a study of blood T cell repertoires in COVID-19. Using immunoSEQ multiplex PCR, the repertoire was profiled, and TCRdb retains in-frame clones only, with some absent. Here the sample spans about 33,000 clones, around 88% being singletons. Sequencing was done on a sample of peripheral blood. All receptors come from a human donor in a cohort sampled during active COVID-19.

J is TRBJ1-2 and V is TRBV4-3; the D is unclear. There are 14 residues in the CDR3. Trimming took 1 base from V and 4 from J, leaving 10 bases between them. Germline values: CDR1 LGHNA, CDR2 YSLEER. The CDR3 protein is CASSQGYGGYGYTF. The CDR3 DNA is TGCGCCAGCAGCCAAGGATACGGCGGCTATGGCTACACCTTC.

This chain links TRBV6-5 with TRBJ1-2, with TRBD1 as a possible D gene (6 bases). CDR1 MNHEY and CDR2 SVGAGI come from the germline V gene. The CDR3 is made up of 13 amino acids. V was shortened by 2 bases and J by 6 bases, with 10 bases between the two germline ends. CDR3 protein: CASSYRQDDGYTF. CDR3 DNA: TGTGCCAGCAGTTACCGACAGGATGATGGCTACACCTTC.

The J gene is TRBJ1-4, the V gene TRBV9; 8 bases agree with TRBD1. The V gene end was trimmed by 4 bases and the J gene end by 2 bases; junction bases not matched to a gene: 13. The germline gives CDR1 SGDLS, CDR2 YYNGEE. This CDR3 has 18 amino acids. The CDR3 loop is CASSWGDRPSVTNEKLFF. The DNA for the CDR3 is TGTGCCAGCAGCTGGGGGGACAGGCCTTCTGTGACTAATGAAAAACTGTTTTTT.

This clone has a single count. The CDR3 nucleotides are TGCAGCGTGAAGAGGACTAGCGCAGACTACGAGCAGTACTTC. Protein product: CSVKRTSADYEQYF. The V and J genes are TRBV29-1 and TRBJ2-7, with TRBD2 identical over 9 bases. The CDR3 is 14 residues long. The junction had 9 bases not matched to a gene; V was cut back by 6 bases and J by 3 bases. Per germline, CDR1 SQVTM and CDR2 ANQGSEA.

V and J are TRBV5-1 and TRBJ1-1; D remains unclear. There are 14 residues in the CDR3. CDR1 SGHRS and CDR2 YFSETQ come from the germline V gene. Trimming shortened V by 7 bases and J by 0 bases, and 13 bases separated the two germline ends. The CDR3 DNA reads as TGCGCCAGCCGAGTGGAGCCACTGAACACTGAAGCTTTCTTT. This codes for CASRVEPLNTEAFF.

This chain links TRBV27 with TRBJ1-2, with 9 bases matching TRBD1. This CDR3 comprises 14 residues. V was clipped by 6 bases and J by 7 bases; unmatched bases: 9. Germline V gene data show CDR1 as MNHEY and CDR2 as SMNVEV (reference sequence). CDR3 sequence (DNA): TGTGCCAGCAGCCCCGGGACAGGGTTCCGTGGCTACACCTTC. Its translation is CASSPGTGFRGYTF.

The chain links TRBV7-9 to TRBJ2-7; weak D call: TRBD2 (6 bases). This CDR3 is built from 12 residues. Trimming took off 5 bases at V and 6 bases at J, with 11 bases between the two ends. Germline lookup yields CDR1 SEHNR and CDR2 FQNEAQ (reference sequence). CDR3 region: CASSAGSSEQYF. CDR3 DNA: TGTGCCAGCAGCGCGGGATCGAGCGAGCAGTACTTC.

This chain connects TRBV6-5 to TRBJ1-5; tentative D call: TRBD1 (5 bases). The germline V gene encodes CDR1 MNHEY and CDR2 SVGAGI. This CDR3 contains 13 residues. Between the trimmed V and J ends, which lost 6 bases and 5 bases, there was a span of 11 bases. CDR3 residues: CASRPQGDQPQHF. In DNA form, the CDR3 reads TGTGCCAGCAGGCCGCAGGGTGATCAGCCCCAGCATTTT.

The chain uses TRBV4-2 and TRBJ1-5, with a tentative D call TRBD1 (5 bases). The CDR3 is 17 amino acids. The V end was cut by 0 bases, the J end by 6 bases, with 18 bases between. Germline assignment: CDR1 LGHNA and CDR2 YNFKEQ. The CDR3 sequence is CASSQEHRGIGAQPQHF. Here the CDR3 DNA reads TGTGCCAGCAGCCAAGAGCATCGCGGGATCGGGGCTCAGCCCCAGCATTTT.

In this sample, this clone turned up a few times. V is TRBV28 and J is TRBJ2-5; tentative D call: TRBD1 (6 bases). This CDR3 contains 13 residues. Trimming removed 6 bases from V and 0 bases from J, with 8 bases in between. Looked up from germline, CDR1 is MDHEN and CDR2 is SYDVKM. The CDR3 sequence is CASRDSYQETQYF. The CDR3 DNA follows: TGTGCCAGCAGGGACAGCTACCAAGAGACCCAGTACTTC.

The chain couples TRBV28 to TRBJ2-7; 7 bases are a match to TRBD2. The CDR3 runs to 15 residues. V trimming: 4 bases; J trimming: 4 bases; junction bases outside the gene matches: 10. Germline-derived CDR1 and CDR2 are MDHEN and SYDVKM. CDR3 sequence reads: CASSSGAGVMYEQYF. In DNA, the CDR3 is TGTGCCAGCAGTTCTGGTGCGGGAGTTATGTACGAGCAGTACTTC.

V gene TRBV20-1 combines with J gene TRBJ1-5, with 10 bases aligning to TRBD1. The CDR3 runs to 20 residues. The V gene's germline CDR1 is DFQATT and CDR2 SNEGSKA (reference sequence). V shed 3 bases and J 2 bases; nucleotides not matched to a gene: 19. CDR3 in DNA: TGCAGTGCTAGTCCTCCGGGACAGGGGCCGTGGTTCGTACGCAATCAGCCCCAGCATTTT. Translating it yields CSASPPGQGPWFVRNQPQHF.

The chain recombines TRBV5-1 with TRBJ2-7; TRBD1 might be the D (6 bases). Between the trimmed V and J ends, which lost 0 bases and 6 bases, there was a span of 19 bases. CDR3 length: 16 amino acids. Germline V gene data show CDR1 as SGHRS and CDR2 as YFSETQ. Here the CDR3 reads CASSLAVGRGVGEQYF. CDR3 DNA: TGCGCCAGCAGCTTGGCCGTAGGCAGGGGAGTTGGCGAGCAGTACTTC.

This clone was observed once. The rearrangement links TRBV6-1 to TRBJ1-1, with 7 bases lining up with TRBD1. The CDR3 is 17 amino acids. Germline V gene sequence: CDR1 MNHNS, CDR2 SASEGT. Trimming cost V 0 bases and J 2 bases; bases outside gene matches: 9. This chain's CDR3 is CASSEADRVGGNTEAFF. Written as DNA, the CDR3 is TGTGCCAGCAGTGAAGCCGACAGGGTAGGAGGTAACACTGAAGCTTTCTTT.